This T cell receptor beta chain was found in a study of monozygotic twins with inflammatory bowel disease (dated by TCRdb to between 2018 and 2020). Describing the broader study: The complete study included 28 monozygotic twin pairs: 19 IBD-discordant Danish pairs and nine German pairs, of which four were IBD-concordant and five were IBD-discordant. Within discordant pairs, disease-associated traits were sought mainly by comparing IBD patients with their genetically identical healthy co-twins. Each individual had, on average, about 151 000 unique TCRalpha sequences and 181 000 unique TCRbeta sequences available for analysis. The study at large found these results: No single strong signal or clonotype linked to IBD turned up in the results, so the idea that one exists was not supported. No difference in repertoire similarity was observed between concordant and discordant twins, possibly owing to limited statistical power. Compared with healthy twins, IBD patients shared fewer clonotypes with other individuals, and the difference was most pronounced in patients with signs of disease activity. Because patients received different immunosuppressive treatments, the repertoires may have picked up extra background noise and variability between individuals. The analysis was unable to tell apart different T cell subtypes. IBD patients had lower TCRbeta repertoire diversity, measured by the inverse Simpson index, than their healthy co-twins.

The library was built by means of 5' RACE. For each TCR library, approximately 3,700 ng of total RNA was used. For each sample, cDNA synthesis was carried out in eight separate reactions using SMARTScribe reverse transcriptase. During cDNA synthesis, unique molecular identifiers containing a 6-nucleotide sample barcode were introduced by template switching. TCRalpha and TCRbeta cDNA was amplified in two nested PCRs of approximately 17 and 9 cycles, and bead purification was carried out after each PCR. Before amplification, the cDNA was treated with uracil DNA-glycosylase and purified using the QIAquick PCR purification kit. The second PCR added Illumina TruSeq-compatible adapters along with sample-specific barcodes. TapeStation and Qubit were used to check library quality and concentration, and approximately 5.5 ng of each library went into the pool. Pooled libraries were sequenced on an Illumina HiSeq2500 single-index Rapid Run with 2 x 100 bp reads and custom sequencing primers. In the source study's methods: UMI-based consensus assembly with MiGEC version 1.2.6 was used to correct PCR and sequencing errors. MiXCR version 2.1.1 was used for V(D)J alignment, clonotype assembly and CDR3 extraction. To normalise gene usage, clonotype sharing and MAIT/NKT TCR abundance, the top 1000, 10 000 and 20 000 clonotypes in each sample were analysed. After downsampling to 27 000 UMIs, diversity was calculated as the inverse Simpson index using the vegan R package. Paired Mann-Whitney U tests were applied to discordant twin pairs, and Benjamini-Hochberg correction was used for multiple testing. Through TCRdb reprocessing, the reads give one entry per CDR3 protein sequence; DNA is omitted. The V and J calls, along with clone size, are taken from TCRdb and not from the paper's own processing. The sample table records 300,000 to 450,000 distinct CDR3 sequences. In total, the top ten clones hold just over 2.5% of the sample.

A roughly 2.5 ml peripheral blood sample was drawn into PAXgene tubes per donor and stored at -80°C. Total RNA was isolated from whole blood with the PAXgene blood miRNA kit on an automated QIAcube, without T cell sorting. Peripheral blood from monozygotic twin pairs concordant or discordant for inflammatory bowel disease was subjected to deep TCRalpha and TCRbeta repertoire profiling with unique molecular barcoding. Smoking habits were recorded for all twin pairs, and each individual was classified as a current, former or never smoker. For this clonotype: Its antigen target is currently unknown.

The CDR3 measures 14 amino acids from cysteine to phenylalanine. DNA was not recorded. The germline V gene gives CDR1 as SGHRS and CDR2 as YFSETQ. The V gene is TRBV5-1 and the J gene is TRBJ2-7; TCRdb proposes TRBD2, but this gene call is untestable without DNA. The origin of this receptor is a human donor with ulcerative colitis or Crohn's disease, or a healthy co-twin of an affected twin (not recorded which). The sequenced material came from blood. The CDR3 region: CASSLVEGTYEQYF.